Here is one T cell receptor (beta chain) with its context. The data derive from a study of blood T cell repertoires in COVID-19. The wider study: Either two negative PCRs, clearance, or symptom resolution qualified Cohort 3 donors as recovered.

Here immunoSEQ multiplex PCR was the method, and the copy in TCRdb shows in-frame clones only, minus some. The sample lists over 200,000 clones, less than 90% occurring once. Germline values: CDR1 LGHNA, CDR2 YNFKEQ. This CDR3 contains 16 residues. Trimming shortened V by 5 bases and J by 0 bases, and 11 bases separated the two germline ends. This receptor was taken from a woman between 45 and 60 years old in a cohort exposed to, infected with or recovered from COVID-19 (not recorded which). The sample taken for sequencing was PBMCs or T cells enriched from blood (not recorded which). V is TRBV4-2 and J is TRBJ1-6; no firm D call. CDR3 nucleotides: TGTGCCAGCAGCTTAGTAGGGAGCTCCTATAATTCACCCCTCCACTTT. It codes for CASSLVGSSYNSPLHF.